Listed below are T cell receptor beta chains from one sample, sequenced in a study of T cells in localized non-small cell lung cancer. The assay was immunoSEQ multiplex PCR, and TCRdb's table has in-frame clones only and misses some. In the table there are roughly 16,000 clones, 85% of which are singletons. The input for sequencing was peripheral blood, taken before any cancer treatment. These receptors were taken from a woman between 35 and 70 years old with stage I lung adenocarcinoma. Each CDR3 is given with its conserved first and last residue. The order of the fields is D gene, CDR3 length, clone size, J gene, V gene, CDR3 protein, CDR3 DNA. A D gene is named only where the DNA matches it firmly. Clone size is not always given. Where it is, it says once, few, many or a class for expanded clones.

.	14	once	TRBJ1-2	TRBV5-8	CASSLFTWPDGYTF	TGTGCCAGCAGCTTGTTCACCTGGCCTGATGGCTACACCTTC
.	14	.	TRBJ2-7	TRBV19	CASSIGSGNYEQYF	TGTGCCAGTAGTATAGGGTCAGGGAACTACGAGCAGTACTTC
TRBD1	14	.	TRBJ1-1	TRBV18	CASSPATGVTEAFF	TGTGCCAGCTCACCAGCTACAGGGGTCACTGAAGCTTTCTTT
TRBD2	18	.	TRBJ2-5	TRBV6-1	CASSEVAGALPYQETQYF	TGTGCCAGCAGTGAAGTAGCGGGGGCCCTTCCGTACCAAGAGACCCAGTACTTC
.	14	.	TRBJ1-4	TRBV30	CAWSPLYSNEKLFF	TGTGCCTGGAGTCCGTTATATTCTAATGAAAAACTGTTTTTT
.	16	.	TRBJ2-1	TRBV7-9	CASNKQGPSSYNEQFF	TGTGCCAGCAACAAACAGGGACCTAGCTCCTACAATGAGCAGTTCTTC
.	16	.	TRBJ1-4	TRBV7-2	CASSLMAVNTNEKLFF	TGTGCCAGCAGCTTAATGGCCGTGAACACTAATGAAAAACTGTTTTTT
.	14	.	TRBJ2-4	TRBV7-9	CASSLQGTKNIQYF	TGTGCCAGCAGCTTACAGGGTACCAAAAACATTCAGTACTTC
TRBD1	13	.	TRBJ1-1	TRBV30	CAWNDRGPDEAFF	TGTGCCTGGAACGACAGGGGGCCTGATGAAGCTTTCTTT
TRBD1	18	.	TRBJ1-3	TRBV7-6	CASSLEGAGGNYGNTIYF	TGTGCCAGCAGCTTAGAAGGGGCAGGGGGCAACTACGGAAACACCATATATTTT
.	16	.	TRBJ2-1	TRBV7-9	CASSLGGVSSYNEQFF	TGTGCCAGCAGCTTAGGCGGGGTAAGCTCCTACAATGAGCAGTTCTTC